This TCR beta chain originates from a study of blood T cell repertoires in COVID-19. Study background: Collection of acute and convalescent COVID-19 samples took place in the United States, Italy and Spain. Sources were T cells, B-cell-depleted T cells, or PBMCs; the material itself was cDNA or gDNA.

In the original workflow: Reference gene primer amplification in the assay estimated nucleated cell counts. Produced via immunoSEQ multiplex PCR; TCRdb's table is partial and in-frame only. Clone size and V and J calls were adopted from that table, with D and trimming inferred from the DNA. The table lists 200,000 to 250,000 clones, approximately 90% of them singletons. The CDR3 extends over 15 amino acids. Germline V gene data show CDR1 as MGHRA and CDR2 as YSYEKL. Trimming at V came to 4 bases and at J to 3 bases, leaving 2 bases not matched to a gene. Input material: peripheral blood. This sequence originates from a man aged 25 to 40 with acute or convalescent COVID-19. The chain has TRBV4-1 and TRBJ2-1; 11 bases are shared with TRBD1. CDR3 bases: TGCGCCAGCAGCCGGACAGGGGGCAACTACAATGAGCAGTTCTTC. Translating gives CASSRTGGNYNEQFF.